This T cell receptor (beta chain) was sequenced during a study of cytomegalovirus exposure and HLA in healthy donors. Points from the study as a whole: A few chains tied to CMV proved CMV antigen-specific in vitro. Reported results showed that the classifier diagnosed cytomegalovirus status with high specificity and sensitivity. A list of around 160 TCR beta chains associated with cytomegalovirus was given.

From the 120-subject validation cohort, which was separate from the roughly 710-subject first cohort, the donors were drawn. V lost 4 bases to trimming and J lost 6 bases; unmatched junction nucleotides: 2. Germline assignment: CDR1 LGHNA and CDR2 YNFKEQ. The CDR3 sequence is 14 residues long. With respect to this clone: The antigen remains unidentified.

Data came from immunoSEQ multiplex PCR; TCRdb stores just in-frame clones and leaves some out. Among roughly 75,000 clones, around 94% were seen once, and the ten largest hold 2.5% to 3.5%. V is TRBV4-2 and J is TRBJ2-4, with 11 bases fitting TRBD2. The sequencing sample was made of PBMCs. This TCR was recovered from a woman aged 18-35 years in good health and CMV-seropositive. The CDR3 nucleotides read TGTGCCAGCAGCCCAACTAGCGGGGGAAACATTCAGTACTTC. It encodes CASSPTSGGNIQYF.